This T cell receptor (beta chain) was captured by sequencing in a study of cytomegalovirus exposure and HLA in healthy donors. Use of 60 Vbeta and 13 Jbeta primers characterized the PCR. Original analysis: A later analysis tallied 80 million to 100 million unique TCR beta chains, 9.5 million to 14 million of them shared. Using immunoSEQ multiplex PCR, the repertoire was profiled, and TCRdb retains in-frame clones only, with some absent. V and J calls and clone size come straight from that table; D and trimming were deduced from the DNA. The sample holds tens of thousands of clones, about four fifths seen once. Germline loops: CDR1 MNHNS, CDR2 SASEGT. Trimming shortened V by 2 bases and J by 8 bases, and 12 bases separated the two germline ends. CDR3 length equals 13 residues.

The sample was PBMCs. This receptor was obtained from a woman aged 40 to 50 in good health and CMV-seronegative. The rearrangement joins TRBV6-1 to TRBJ1-2; tentatively, D is TRBD1 (6 bases). CDR3 amino acids: CASSENRADGYTF. In DNA form, the CDR3 reads TGTGCCAGCAGTGAAAACAGGGCAGACGGCTACACCTTC.